This T cell receptor beta chain was sequenced during a study of cytomegalovirus exposure and HLA in healthy donors. Study at large: Earlier results showed 90 million to 130 million unique TCR beta sequences derived from some 180 million T cells.

PCR amplification relied on 60 Vbeta primers (plus 13 Jbeta primers). This table comes from immunoSEQ multiplex PCR, and its TCRdb copy is limited to in-frame clones, with some not included. The sample consists of a few hundred thousand clones, 65% to 80% of them appearing once. Trimming took 3 bases from V and 3 from J; bases not matched to a gene: 10. Germline V gene data show CDR1 as GTSNPN and CDR2 as SVGIG (reference sequence). The CDR3 has 15 residues. The receptor comes from a man aged 35-49 years in good health and CMV-seronegative. J is TRBJ2-7 and V is TRBV30, with 8 bases matching TRBD1. Sequenced: PBMCs. CDR3 in amino acids: CAWSLGLGQVYEQYF. For the CDR3, the DNA is TGTGCCTGGAGCCTAGGGCTGGGACAGGTCTACGAGCAGTACTTC.